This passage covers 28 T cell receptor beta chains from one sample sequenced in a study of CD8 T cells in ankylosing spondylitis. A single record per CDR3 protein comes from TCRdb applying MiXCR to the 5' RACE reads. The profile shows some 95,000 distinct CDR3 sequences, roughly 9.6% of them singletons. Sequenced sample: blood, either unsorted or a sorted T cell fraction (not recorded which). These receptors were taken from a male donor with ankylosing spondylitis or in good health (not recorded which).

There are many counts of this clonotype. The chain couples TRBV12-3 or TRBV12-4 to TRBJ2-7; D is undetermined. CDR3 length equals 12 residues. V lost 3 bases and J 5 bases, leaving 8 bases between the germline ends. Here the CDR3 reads CASSFRSNEQYF. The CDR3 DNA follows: TGTGCCAGCAGTTTCAGAAGCAACGAGCAGTACTTC.

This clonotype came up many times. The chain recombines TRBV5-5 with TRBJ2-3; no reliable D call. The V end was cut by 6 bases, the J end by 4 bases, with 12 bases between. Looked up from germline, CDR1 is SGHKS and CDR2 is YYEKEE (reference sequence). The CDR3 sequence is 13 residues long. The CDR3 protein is CASTDVLSDTQYF. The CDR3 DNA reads TGTGCCAGCACCGACGTACTTTCAGATACGCAGTATTTT.

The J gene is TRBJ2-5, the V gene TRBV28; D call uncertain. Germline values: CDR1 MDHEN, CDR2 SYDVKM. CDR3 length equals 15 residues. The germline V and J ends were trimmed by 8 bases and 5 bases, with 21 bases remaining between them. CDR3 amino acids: CASSPARRNGETQYF. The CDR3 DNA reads TGTGCCAGCTCCCCGGCCCGCCGGAATGGTGAGACCCAGTACTTC.

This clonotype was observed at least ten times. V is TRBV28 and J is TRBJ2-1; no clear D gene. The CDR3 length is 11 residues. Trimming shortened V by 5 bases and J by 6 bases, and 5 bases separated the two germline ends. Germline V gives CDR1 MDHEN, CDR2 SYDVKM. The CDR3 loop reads CASSIRNEQFF. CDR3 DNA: TGTGCCAGCAGTATCCGCAATGAGCAGTTCTTC.

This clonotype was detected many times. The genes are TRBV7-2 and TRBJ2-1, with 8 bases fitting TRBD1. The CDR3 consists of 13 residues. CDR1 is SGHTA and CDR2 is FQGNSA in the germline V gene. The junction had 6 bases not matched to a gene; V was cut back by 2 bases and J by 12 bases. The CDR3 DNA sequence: TGTGCCAGCAGCTTACAGGGGGCGCAGGTGCAGTTCTTC. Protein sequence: CASSLQGAQVQFF.

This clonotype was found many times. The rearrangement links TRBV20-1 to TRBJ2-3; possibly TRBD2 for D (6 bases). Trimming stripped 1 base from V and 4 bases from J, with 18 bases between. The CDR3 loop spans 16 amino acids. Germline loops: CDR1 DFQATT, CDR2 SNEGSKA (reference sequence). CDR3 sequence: CSARGWISGAADTQYF. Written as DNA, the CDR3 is TGCAGTGCTAGAGGTTGGATTAGCGGCGCCGCAGATACGCAGTATTTT.

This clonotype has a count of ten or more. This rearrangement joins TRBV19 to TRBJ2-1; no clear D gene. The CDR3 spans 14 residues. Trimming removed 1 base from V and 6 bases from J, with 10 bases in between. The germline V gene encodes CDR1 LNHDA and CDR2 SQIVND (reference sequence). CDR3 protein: CASSIGGAANEQFF. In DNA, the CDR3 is TGTGCCAGTAGTATAGGAGGTGCAGCCAATGAGCAGTTCTTC.

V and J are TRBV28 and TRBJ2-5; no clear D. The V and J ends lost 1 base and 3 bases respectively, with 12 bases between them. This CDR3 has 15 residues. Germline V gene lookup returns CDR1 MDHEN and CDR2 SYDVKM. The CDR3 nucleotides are TGTGCCAGCAGTTTATCTGGCTTCACCAAAGAGACCCAGTACTTC. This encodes CASSLSGFTKETQYF.

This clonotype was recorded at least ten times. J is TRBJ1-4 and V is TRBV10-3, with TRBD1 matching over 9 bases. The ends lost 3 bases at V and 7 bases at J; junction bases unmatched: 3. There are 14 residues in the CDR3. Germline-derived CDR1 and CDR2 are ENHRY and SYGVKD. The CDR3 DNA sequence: TGTGCCATCAGTGAAGGGACAGGGTTTGAAAAACTGTTTTTT. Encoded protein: CAISEGTGFEKLFF.

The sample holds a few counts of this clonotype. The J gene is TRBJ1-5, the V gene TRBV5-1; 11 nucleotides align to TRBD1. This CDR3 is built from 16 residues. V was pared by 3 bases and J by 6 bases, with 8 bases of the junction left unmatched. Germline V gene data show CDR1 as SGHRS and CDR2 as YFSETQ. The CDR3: CASSSSPGQGGQPQHF. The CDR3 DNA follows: TGCGCCAGCAGCTCCTCACCGGGACAGGGGGGTCAGCCCCAGCATTTT.

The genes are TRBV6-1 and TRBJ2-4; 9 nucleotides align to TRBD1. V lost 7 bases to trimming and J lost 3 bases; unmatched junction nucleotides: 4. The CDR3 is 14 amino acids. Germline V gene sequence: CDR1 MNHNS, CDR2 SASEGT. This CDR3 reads CASKRTGVKNIQYF. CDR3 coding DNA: TGTGCCAGCAAGAGGACAGGGGTCAAAAACATTCAGTACTTC.

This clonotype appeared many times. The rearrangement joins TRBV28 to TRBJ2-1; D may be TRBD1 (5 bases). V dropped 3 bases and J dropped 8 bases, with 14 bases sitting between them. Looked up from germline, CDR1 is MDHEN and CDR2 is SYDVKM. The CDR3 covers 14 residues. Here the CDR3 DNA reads TGTGCCAGCAGTTTGCTAGGGGAAGTCGATGAGCAGTTCTTC. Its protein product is CASSLLGEVDEQFF.

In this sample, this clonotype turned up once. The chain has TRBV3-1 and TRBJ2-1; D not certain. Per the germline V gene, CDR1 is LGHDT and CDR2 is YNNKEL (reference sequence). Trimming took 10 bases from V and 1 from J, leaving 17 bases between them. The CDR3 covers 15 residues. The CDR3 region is CATSQFRGSYNEQFF. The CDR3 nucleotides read TGTGCCACCTCCCAGTTCAGAGGTTCCTACAATGAGCAGTTCTTC.

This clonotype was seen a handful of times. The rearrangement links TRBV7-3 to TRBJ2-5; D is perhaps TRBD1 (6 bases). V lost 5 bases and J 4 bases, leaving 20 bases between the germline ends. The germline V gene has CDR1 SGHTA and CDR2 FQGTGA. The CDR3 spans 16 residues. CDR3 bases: TGTGCCAGCAGCCCTCAGCCTTTGGGGGCTCTAGAGACCCAGTACTTC. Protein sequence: CASSPQPLGALETQYF.

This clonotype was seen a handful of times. The CDR3 here is CASSPRSEYQETQYF. CDR3 nucleotides: TGTGCCAGCAGCCCCCGGTCCGAGTACCAAGAGACCCAGTACTTC. The genes are TRBV3-1 and TRBJ2-5; D call uncertain. V lost 4 bases to trimming and J lost 0 bases, with 12 bases between them. CDR1 and CDR2 (germline): LGHDT, YNNKEL (reference sequence). The CDR3 is 15 amino acids.

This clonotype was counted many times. In DNA, the CDR3 is TGCAGTGCTAGCGGCGGGGGAGGAGGTCAGCCCCAGCATTTT. Amino acid sequence: CSASGGGGGQPQHF. V usage is TRBV20-1 and J usage is TRBJ1-5, with a weak D call TRBD1 (5 bases). CDR3 length: 14 residues. Germline-derived CDR1 and CDR2 are DFQATT and SNEGSKA (reference sequence). Trimming cost V 3 bases and J 6 bases, with 15 bases left between them.

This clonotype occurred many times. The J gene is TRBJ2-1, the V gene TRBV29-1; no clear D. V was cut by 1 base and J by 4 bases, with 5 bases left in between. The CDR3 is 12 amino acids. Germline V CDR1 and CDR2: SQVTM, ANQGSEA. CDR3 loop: CSVEGLYNEQFF. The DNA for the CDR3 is TGCAGCGTTGAAGGGCTATACAATGAGCAGTTCTTC.

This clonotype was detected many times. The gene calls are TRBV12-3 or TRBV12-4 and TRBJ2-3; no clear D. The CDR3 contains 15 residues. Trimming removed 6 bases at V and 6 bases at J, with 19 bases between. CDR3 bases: TGTGCCAGCAGGACCCGACTGGGAATTGGGGATACGCAGTATTTT. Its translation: CASRTRLGIGDTQYF.

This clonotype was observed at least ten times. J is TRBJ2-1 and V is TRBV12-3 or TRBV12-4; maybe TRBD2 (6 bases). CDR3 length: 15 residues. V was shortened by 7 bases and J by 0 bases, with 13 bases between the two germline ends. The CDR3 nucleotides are TGTGCCAGCAACACGGACGGGAGCTCCTACAATGAGCAGTTCTTC. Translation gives CASNTDGSSYNEQFF.

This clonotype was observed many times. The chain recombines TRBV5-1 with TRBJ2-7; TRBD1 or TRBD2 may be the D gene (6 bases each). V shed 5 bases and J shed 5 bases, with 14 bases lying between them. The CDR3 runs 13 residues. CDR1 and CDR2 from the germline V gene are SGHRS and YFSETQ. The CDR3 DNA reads TGCGCCAGCAGAGGGGGAGGTTCCGACGAGCAGTACTTC. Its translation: CASRGGGSDEQYF.

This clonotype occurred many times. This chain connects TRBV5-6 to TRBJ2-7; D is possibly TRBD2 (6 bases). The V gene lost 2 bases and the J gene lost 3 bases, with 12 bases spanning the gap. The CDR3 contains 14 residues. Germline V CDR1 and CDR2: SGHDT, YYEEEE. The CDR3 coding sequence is TGTGCCAGCAGCTTCGTGGAGGGTAGCTACGAGCAGTACTTC. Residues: CASSFVEGSYEQYF.

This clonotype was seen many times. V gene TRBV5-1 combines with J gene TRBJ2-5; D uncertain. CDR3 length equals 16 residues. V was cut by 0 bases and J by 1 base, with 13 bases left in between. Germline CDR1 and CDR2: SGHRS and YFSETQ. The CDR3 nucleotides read TGCGCCAGCAGCTTGGAGGCAGCTCCACCCCAAGAGACCCAGTACTTC. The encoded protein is CASSLEAAPPQETQYF.

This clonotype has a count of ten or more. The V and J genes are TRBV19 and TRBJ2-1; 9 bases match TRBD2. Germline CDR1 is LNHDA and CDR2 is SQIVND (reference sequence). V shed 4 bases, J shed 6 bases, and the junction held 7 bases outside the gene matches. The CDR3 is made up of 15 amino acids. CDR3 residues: CASSNPGLAVNEQFF. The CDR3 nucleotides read TGTGCCAGTAGTAACCCGGGACTAGCCGTCAATGAGCAGTTCTTC.

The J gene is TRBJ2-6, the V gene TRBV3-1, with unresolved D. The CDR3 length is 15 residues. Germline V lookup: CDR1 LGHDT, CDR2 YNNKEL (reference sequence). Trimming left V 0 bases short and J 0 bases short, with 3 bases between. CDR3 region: CASSQDFSGANVLTF. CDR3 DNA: TGTGCCAGCAGCCAAGATTTCTCTGGGGCCAACGTCCTGACTTTC.

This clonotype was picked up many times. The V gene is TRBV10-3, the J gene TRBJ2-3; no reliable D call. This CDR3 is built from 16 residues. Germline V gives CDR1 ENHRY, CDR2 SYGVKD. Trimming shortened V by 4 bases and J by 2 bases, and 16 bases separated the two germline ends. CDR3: CAISGHIAVVTDTQYF. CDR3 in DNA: TGTGCCATCAGTGGGCATATAGCAGTCGTCACAGATACGCAGTATTTT.

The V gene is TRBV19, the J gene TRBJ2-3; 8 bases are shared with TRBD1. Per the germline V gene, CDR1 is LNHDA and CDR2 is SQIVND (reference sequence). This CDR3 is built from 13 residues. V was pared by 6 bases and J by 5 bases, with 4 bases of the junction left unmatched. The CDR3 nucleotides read TGTGCCAGTAGAGGCAGGGGGCGAGATACGCAGTATTTT. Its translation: CASRGRGRDTQYF.

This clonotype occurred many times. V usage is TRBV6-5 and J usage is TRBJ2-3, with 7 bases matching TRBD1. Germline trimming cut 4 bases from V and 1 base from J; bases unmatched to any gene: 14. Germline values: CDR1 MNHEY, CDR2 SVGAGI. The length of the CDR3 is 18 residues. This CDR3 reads CASSFTRPQGRGTDTQYF. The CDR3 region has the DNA TGTGCCAGCAGTTTTACCAGACCACAGGGGCGAGGCACAGATACGCAGTATTTT.

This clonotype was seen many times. Here the CDR3 DNA reads TGTGCCAGCACTCTAGACAGGGTTTTTGCACCCCTCCACTTT. It codes for CASTLDRVFAPLHF. The chain couples TRBV12-3 or TRBV12-4 to TRBJ1-6; 7 positions agree with TRBD1. With V trimmed by 7 bases and J by 11 bases, 11 bases remained unmatched. The CDR3 sequence is 14 residues long.